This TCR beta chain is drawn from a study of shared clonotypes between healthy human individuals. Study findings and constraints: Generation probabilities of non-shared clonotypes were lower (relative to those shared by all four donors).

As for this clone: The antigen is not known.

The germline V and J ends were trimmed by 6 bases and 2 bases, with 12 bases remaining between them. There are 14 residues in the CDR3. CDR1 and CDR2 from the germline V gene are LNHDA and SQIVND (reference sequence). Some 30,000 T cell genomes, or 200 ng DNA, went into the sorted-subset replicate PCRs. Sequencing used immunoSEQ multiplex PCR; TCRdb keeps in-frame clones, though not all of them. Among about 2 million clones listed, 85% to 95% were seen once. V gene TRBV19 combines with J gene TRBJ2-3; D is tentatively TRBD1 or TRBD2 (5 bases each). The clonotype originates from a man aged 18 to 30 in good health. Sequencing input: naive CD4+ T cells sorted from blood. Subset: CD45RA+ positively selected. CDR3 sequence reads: CASRNTGTTDTQYF. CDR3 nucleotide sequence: TGTGCCAGTAGGAACACCGGGACCACAGATACGCAGTATTTT.